One sample yielded the 23 T cell receptor beta chains listed below, sequenced in a study of CD8 T cells in ankylosing spondylitis. One entry per CDR3 protein results from TCRdb running MiXCR on the 5' RACE reads. Of 150,000 to 200,000 distinct CDR3 sequences listed, around a sixth are singletons. Sequencing was done on a sample of blood, either unsorted or a sorted T cell fraction (not recorded which). The receptors here all came from a male donor aged 5-30 years with ankylosing spondylitis or in good health (not recorded which).

The V gene is TRBV6-2 or TRBV6-3, the J gene TRBJ2-1; D call uncertain. The CDR3 runs 13 residues. Germline V gene sequence: CDR1 MNHEY, CDR2 SVGEGT. V gave up 6 bases and J gave up 8 bases, with 14 bases separating them. The CDR3 here is CASSQPYEDEQFF. The CDR3 DNA reads TGTGCCAGCAGCCAGCCCTATGAAGATGAGCAGTTCTTC.

The table lists this clonotype with many counts. The chain carries TRBV9 and TRBJ1-2; 11 nucleotides agree with TRBD1. Trimming at V came to 5 bases and at J to 0 bases, leaving 3 bases not matched to a gene. The CDR3 sequence is 15 residues long. Germline V lookup: CDR1 SGDLS, CDR2 YYNGEE. For the CDR3, the DNA is TGTGCCAGCAGGAGGACAGGGGGCGCTAACTATGGCTACACCTTC. This sequence encodes CASRRTGGANYGYTF.

The chain recombines TRBV24-1 with TRBJ2-6; no clear D gene. V shed 2 bases and J shed 2 bases, with 0 bases lying between them. Germline V gives CDR1 KGHDR, CDR2 SFDVKD. The CDR3 sequence is 13 residues long. The CDR3 here is CATSDSGANVLTF. CDR3 nucleotides: TGTGCCACCAGTGATTCTGGGGCCAACGTCCTGACTTTC.

This clonotype was recorded at least ten times. The chain couples TRBV12-3 or TRBV12-4 to TRBJ2-5, with no clear D. V dropped 2 bases and J dropped 1 base, with 14 bases sitting between them. CDR3 length: 16 amino acids. This chain's CDR3 is CASSLIGWASQETQYF. In DNA form, the CDR3 reads TGTGCCAGCAGTTTAATCGGGTGGGCCAGCCAAGAGACCCAGTACTTC.

The CDR3 spells CASSYGEHEQFF. The CDR3 DNA sequence: TGTGCCAGCAGTTACGGGGAACATGAGCAGTTCTTC. This chain connects TRBV6-5 to TRBJ2-1; D unclear. This CDR3 is built from 12 residues. V lost 2 bases and J lost 8, with 7 bases in between. Germline assignment: CDR1 MNHEY and CDR2 SVGAGI.

This clonotype has a count of ten or more. This chain connects TRBV6-1 to TRBJ2-1; 9 bases match TRBD1. Germline CDR1 is MNHNS and CDR2 is SASEGT. With 3 bases clipped from V and 1 base from J, the junction kept 10 bases outside the gene matches. This CDR3 comprises 18 residues. The CDR3, as DNA: TGTGCCAGCAGTGATTATCAGACAGGGGGAACTTCCTACAATGAGCAGTTCTTC. Protein: CASSDYQTGGTSYNEQFF.

This clonotype occurred many times. This chain connects TRBV4-3 to TRBJ2-7; tentatively, D is TRBD1 (6 bases). Germline assignment: CDR1 LGHNA and CDR2 YSLEER. CDR3 length: 13 amino acids. V was clipped by 6 bases and J by 3 bases, with 12 bases between them. For the CDR3, the DNA is TGCGCCAGCAGTCAGGGGCAGGACTACGAGCAGTACTTC. Protein: CASSQGQDYEQYF.

This clonotype was recorded at least ten times. This chain links TRBV19 with TRBJ1-5; D call uncertain. The ends were cut back, 8 bases at V and 1 base at J, with 6 bases in the middle. The germline V gene encodes CDR1 LNHDA and CDR2 SQIVND (reference sequence). The CDR3 covers 12 residues. The CDR3 loop is CASRGSNQPQHF. The CDR3 region has the DNA TGTGCCAGTCGCGGGAGCAATCAGCCCCAGCATTTT.

This clonotype has ten or more counts. This sequence joins TRBV29-1 and TRBJ2-1, with 9 bases lining up with TRBD2. V was clipped by 4 bases and J by 4 bases; unmatched bases: 11. CDR3 length equals 16 residues. Per the germline V gene, CDR1 is SQVTM and CDR2 is ANQGSEA. The CDR3 here is CSVGSGSLQIYNEQFF. CDR3 DNA sequence: TGCAGCGTTGGTAGCGGGAGCCTTCAGATTTACAATGAGCAGTTCTTC.

This clonotype was observed at least ten times. CDR3 region: CASSLDTHYEQYV. For the CDR3, the DNA is TGTGCCAGCAGCTTAGACACTCACTACGAGCAGTACGTC. The rearrangement links TRBV7-8 to TRBJ2-7; D is uncertain. V lost 1 base to trimming and J lost 3 bases, with 7 bases between them. Germline V gene sequence: CDR1 SGHVS, CDR2 FQNEAQ. The CDR3 spans 13 residues.

The sample holds many counts of this clonotype. The CDR3: CASSLSGGNNEKLFF. CDR3 nucleotides: TGTGCCAGCAGCTTATCCGGGGGCAATAATGAAAAACTGTTTTTT. V gene TRBV7-6 combines with J gene TRBJ1-4; a possible D gene is TRBD1 (6 bases). CDR1 and CDR2 (germline): SGHVS, FNYEAQ. The CDR3 contains 15 residues. Between the trimmed V and J ends, which lost 2 bases and 4 bases, there was a span of 11 bases.

The sample holds many counts of this clonotype. CDR3 loop: CASSDKGATGELFF. The CDR3 coding sequence is TGTGCCAGCAGTGATAAGGGGGCCACCGGGGAGCTGTTTTTT. The V and J genes are TRBV6-4 and TRBJ2-2, with TRBD1 matching over 7 bases. This CDR3 is built from 14 residues. V lost 3 bases to trimming and J lost 4 bases; unmatched junction nucleotides: 2. Looked up from germline, CDR1 is MRHNA and CDR2 is SNTAGT.

This clonotype was seen repeatedly, ten times or more. This rearrangement joins TRBV28 to TRBJ2-7; 9 bases align to TRBD2. Unmatched junction bases numbered 12, after V lost 6 bases and J lost 9 bases. CDR3 length: 14 amino acids. Germline V gene data show CDR1 as MDHEN and CDR2 as SYDVKM. CDR3 nucleotide sequence: TGTGCCAGCAGGTCCGGGACTAGCCCCACGGGGCAGTACTTC. It specifies CASRSGTSPTGQYF.

This rearrangement joins TRBV6-5 to TRBJ2-1; the match to TRBD2 covers 10 bases. From germline, CDR1 is MNHEY and CDR2 SVGAGI. V gave up 5 bases and J gave up 3 bases; unmatched junction bases: 7. CDR3 length equals 16 residues. CDR3 residues: CASSATGTSDYNEQFF. The CDR3 bases are TGTGCCAGCAGTGCGACCGGGACTAGCGACTACAATGAGCAGTTCTTC.

This clonotype appeared many times. V gene TRBV7-9 combines with J gene TRBJ2-1, with TRBD1 matching 8 bases. Germline lookup yields CDR1 SEHNR and CDR2 FQNEAQ (reference sequence). This CDR3 is 18 amino acids long. V lost 5 bases to trimming and J lost 0 bases; unmatched junction nucleotides: 12. The chain's CDR3 is CASSPSRGPLSSYNEQFF. The CDR3 bases are TGTGCCAGCAGCCCAAGCAGGGGGCCACTTAGCTCCTACAATGAGCAGTTCTTC.

This clonotype was observed a handful of times. The chain joins TRBV29-1 to TRBJ2-1; D gene unclear. The CDR3 spans 14 residues. The V and J ends lost 6 bases and 8 bases respectively, with 20 bases between them. Germline CDR1 SQVTM, CDR2 ANQGSEA. The CDR3 is CSVALRFGSDEQFF. Here the CDR3 DNA reads TGCAGCGTGGCCCTTCGCTTCGGGTCCGATGAGCAGTTCTTC.

This clonotype has at least ten counts. The chain is built from TRBV4-3 and TRBJ2-7; 10 nucleotides line up with TRBD1. V was pared by 2 bases and J by 5 bases, with 18 bases of the junction left unmatched. Germline V gene lookup returns CDR1 LGHNA and CDR2 YSLEER. The CDR3 extends over 19 amino acids. The CDR3 DNA reads TGCGCCAGCAGCCAATGTGGAGCCGGGACAGGGGAGCCCGTGGACGAGCAGTACTTC. Protein product: CASSQCGAGTGEPVDEQYF.

The genes are TRBV12-5 and TRBJ2-5, with 11 bases identical to TRBD2. CDR1 is LGHNT and CDR2 is FRNRAP in the germline V gene. The CDR3 consists of 17 residues. V dropped 5 bases and J dropped 3; count of bases not matched to a gene: 11. CDR3: CASGDDTSGRIEETQYF. The CDR3 DNA reads TGTGCTAGTGGTGATGACACTAGCGGGAGAATTGAAGAGACCCAGTACTTC.

This clonotype showed up many times. V is TRBV20-1 and J is TRBJ1-1; D may be TRBD1 (6 bases). Germline V gives CDR1 DFQATT, CDR2 SNEGSKA (reference sequence). The V and J ends lost 5 bases and 5 bases respectively, with 15 bases between them. This CDR3 has 13 amino acids. The CDR3 coding sequence is TGCAGTGCTGGCGTCAACAGGGTTACTGAAGCTTTCTTT. This gives the protein CSAGVNRVTEAFF.

This clonotype was counted at least ten times. V usage is TRBV20-1 and J usage is TRBJ2-5; 10 bases align to TRBD2. This CDR3 spans 17 amino acids. Germline assignment: CDR1 DFQATT and CDR2 SNEGSKA (reference sequence). DNA of the CDR3: TGCGGATCTCCAGGAGGGCTAGCGGGAGCGGGGGAAGAGACCCAGTACTTC. It encodes CGSPGGLAGAGEETQYF.

The V call is TRBV7-6, the J call TRBJ2-2; D gene uncertain. The CDR3 spans 15 residues. Germline loops: CDR1 SGHVS, CDR2 FNYEAQ. V gave up 5 bases and J gave up 2 bases, with 12 bases separating them. The CDR3 loop reads CASSPFGSNTGELFF. In nucleotides, the CDR3 is TGTGCCAGCAGCCCTTTCGGCTCTAACACCGGGGAGCTGTTTTTT.

This clonotype showed up many times. The chain couples TRBV20-1 to TRBJ2-1; TRBD2 agrees at 10 bases. Germline CDR1 is DFQATT and CDR2 is SNEGSKA (reference sequence). The CDR3 totals 15 residues. The ends lost 1 base at V and 7 bases at J; junction bases unmatched: 7. CDR3 coding DNA: TGCAGTGCTAGAGTGGAGCGGGAGGGCCGAAATGAGCAGTTCTTC. It translates to CSARVEREGRNEQFF.

This chain connects TRBV7-9 to TRBJ2-7, with 12 nucleotides matching TRBD2. The CDR3 runs to 17 residues. After removal of 4 bases from V and 3 bases from J, the junction contained 10 bases not matched to a gene. Germline V CDR1 and CDR2: SEHNR, FQNEAQ (reference sequence). The CDR3 DNA is TGTGCCAGCAGCTCCTGGACTAGCGGGATGCAGGGCTACGAGCAGTACTTC. Translation gives CASSSWTSGMQGYEQYF.